Listed below are T cell receptor beta chains from one sample, sequenced in a study of shared clonotypes between healthy human individuals. Using immunoSEQ multiplex PCR, the repertoire was profiled, and TCRdb retains in-frame clones only, with some absent. The table lists under 2,500,000 clones, around 95% of them singletons. What was sequenced was naive CD4+ T cells sorted from blood. These receptors were taken from a man aged 18 to 29 in good health. Both conserved end residues are part of each CDR3. D genes are given only for firm matches. The listing skips clone size in some rows; elsewhere it reads once, few, many or a size class.

j_call d_call clone_size cdr3_length v_call cdr3_nt cdr3_aa
TRBJ2-7 - - 15 TRBV7-9 TGTGCCAGCAGCCGTGGACAAGTCTTAGACTACGAGCAGTACTTC CASSRGQVLDYEQYF
TRBJ2-7 - - 15 TRBV28 TGTGCCAGCAGTCCTAATCAGGGTGCTTTCTACGAGCAGTACTTC CASSPNQGAFYEQYF
TRBJ1-1 - - 16 TRBV5-1 TGCGCCAGCAGCTCAACGGGGATGGGAGCGGCGGGTGAAGCTTTCTTT CASSSTGMGAAGEAFF
TRBJ2-2 - - 14 TRBV5-1 TGCGCCAGCAGGTCGACAGCTAACACCGGGGAGCTGTTTTTT CASRSTANTGELFF
TRBJ1-2 - - 16 TRBV6-5 TGTGCCAGCAGTTACTCGATCCCCGGGCAGAACTATGGCTACACCTTC CASSYSIPGQNYGYTF
TRBJ2-2 - - 15 TRBV5-6 TGTGCCAGCAGCTCAGCGACAGGAAGGACCGGGGAGCTGTTTTTT CASSSATGRTGELFF
TRBJ2-1 - - 16 TRBV11-2 TGTGCCAGCAGCCCCCGAAGGACAGCCTCCTACAATGAGCAGTTCTTC CASSPRRTASYNEQFF
TRBJ1-1 - - 12 TRBV7-9 TGTGCCAGCAGCCGTACCGGGCCTGAAGCTTTCTTT CASSRTGPEAFF
TRBJ1-1 TRBD1 - 14 TRBV5-1 TGCGCCAGCAGCCCGGGCGACAGGGCCACTGAAGCTTTCTTT CASSPGDRATEAFF
TRBJ2-3 TRBD2 - 13 TRBV10-2 TGCGCCAGCAGTGGCGGGAGGGCAGATACGCAGTATTTT CASSGGRADTQYF
TRBJ2-7 TRBD2 - 19 TRBV5-1 TGCGCCAGCAGCACCTCCTCTGTCGGACTAGCGGCGTTCTCCTACGAGCAGTACTTC CASSTSSVGLAAFSYEQYF
TRBJ2-3 - - 13 TRBV6-5 TGTGCCAGCAGCAAGTTTAGCGGTAATACGCAGTATTTT CASSKFSGNTQYF
TRBJ2-5 - - 16 TRBV10-1 TGCGCCAGCAGTGGGGAGCTCACGGGGGGCGGTGGGACCCAGTACTTC CASSGELTGGGGTQYF
TRBJ1-1 - - 13 TRBV30 TGTGCCTGGAACCTCAACATGAACACTGAAGCTTTCTTT CAWNLNMNTEAFF
TRBJ1-2 TRBD1 - 13 TRBV5-1 TGCGCCAGCAGCCCGACAGGGGCCTATGGCTACACCTTC CASSPTGAYGYTF
TRBJ1-1 - - 14 TRBV30 TGTGCCTGGACCGACTGGGCGGGAAACACTGAAGCTTTCTTT CAWTDWAGNTEAFF
TRBJ2-5 TRBD2 - 15 TRBV30 TGTGCCTGGAGTGTTCGCGGGGGGACTCAAGAGACCCAGTACTTC CAWSVRGGTQETQYF
TRBJ2-7 - - 15 TRBV19 TGTGCCAGCAGCGAACTGGGGGGAGTGCGGTACGAGCAGTACTTC CASSELGGVRYEQYF
TRBJ2-1 TRBD2 - 16 TRBV7-3 TGTGCCAGCAGCTTAACGCGAGCGGGGCCCTACAATGAGCAGTTCTTC CASSLTRAGPYNEQFF
TRBJ1-5 TRBD1 - 13 TRBV10-3 TGTGCCATCACAGGGGGCCCCGATCAGCCCCAGCATTTT CAITGGPDQPQHF
TRBJ2-2 - - 15 TRBV5-1 TGCGCCAGCAGCTTGGCCTCGGAGGGTCCCGGGGAGCTGTTTTTT CASSLASEGPGELFF
TRBJ1-2 - - 13 TRBV28 TGTGCCAGCAGTCAAGCGATTAACTATGGCTACACCTTC CASSQAINYGYTF
TRBJ2-4 - - 16 TRBV6-1 TGTGCCAGCAGGGAAATAGGGGGGAAAGCCAAAAACATTCAGTACTTC CASREIGGKAKNIQYF
TRBJ2-7 TRBD1 - 13 TRBV6-5 TGTGCCAGCCGGACAGGGGGTAGCTACGAGCAGTACTTC CASRTGGSYEQYF
TRBJ2-7 - - 13 TRBV7-3 TGTGCCAGCAGCTTAGGGGGAATCTACGAGCAGTACTTC CASSLGGIYEQYF
TRBJ2-4 - - 13 TRBV5-4 TGTGCCAGCAGCCCGGACATTAGTGGCATTCAGTACTTC CASSPDISGIQYF
TRBJ2-6 TRBD2 - 19 TRBV7-2 TGTGCCAGCAGCTTAAGGGGCCTAGCGGGGATCTCTGGGGCCAACGTCCTGACTTTC CASSLRGLAGISGANVLTF
TRBJ2-6 TRBD1 - 18 TRBV5-1 TGCGCCAGCAGCCTGCTCGGGACAGGGTTTCCTGGGGCCAACGTCCTGACTTTC CASSLLGTGFPGANVLTF
TRBJ1-2 - - 16 TRBV14 TGTGCCAGCAGCCAAGAAGTGGGGCCTGTGAGCTATGGCTACACCTTC CASSQEVGPVSYGYTF
TRBJ1-3 - - 15 TRBV11-2 TGTGCCAGCAGCCTCGACCTTGGGGGTGGAAACACCATATATTTT CASSLDLGGGNTIYF
TRBJ1-1 - once 13 TRBV2 TGTGCCAGCAGTGAGCAGGGGAGCACTGAAGCTTTCTTT CASSEQGSTEAFF
TRBJ1-2 - - 13 TRBV6-6 TGTGCCAGCAGTTACAACAGTAACTATGGCTACACCTTC CASSYNSNYGYTF
TRBJ2-2 - - 15 TRBV4-1 TGCGCCAGCAGCCAAGCCCAGGGGCCCCCCGGGGAGCTGTTTTTT CASSQAQGPPGELFF
TRBJ1-5 TRBD1 - 15 TRBV27 TGTGCCAGCAGTCAAAGACAGGGGAGCAATCAGCCCCAGCATTTT CASSQRQGSNQPQHF
TRBJ1-6 - - 16 TRBV6-5 TGTGCCAGCAGTTTGCGGTGGAGGGCCGATAATTCACCCCTCCACTTT CASSLRWRADNSPLHF
TRBJ1-6 - - 13 TRBV30 TGTGCCGGGGATTCCTTCTATAATTCACCCCTCCACTTT CAGDSFYNSPLHF
TRBJ2-3 TRBD2 once 16 TRBV11-2 TGTGCCAGCAGTCCACTAGCGGGAGATGGGCCAGATACGCAGTATTTT CASSPLAGDGPDTQYF
TRBJ2-5 - once 15 TRBV6-6 TGTGCCAGCAGTTACGATCGGACGGACCAAGAGACCCAGTACTTC CASSYDRTDQETQYF
TRBJ2-7 - - 12 TRBV6-1 TGTGCCAGCAGTGTGGCTTCCTACGAGCAGTACTTC CASSVASYEQYF
TRBJ2-7 - once 15 TRBV6-6 TGTGCCAGCAGTTACTTGGCAGGGGAATCCTACGAGCAGTACTTC CASSYLAGESYEQYF
TRBJ2-5 TRBD1 - 16 TRBV30 TGTGCCTGGAGTCCCTTGGGACAGGGGGCGCTTGGGACCCAGTACTTC CAWSPLGQGALGTQYF
TRBJ2-7 - - 13 TRBV7-2 TGTGCCAGCAGCTCAGGTCAGACGGACGAGCAGTACTTC CASSSGQTDEQYF
TRBJ1-1 - - 11 TRBV6-5 TGTGCCAGCAGTTTAGGGACTGAAGCTTTCTTT CASSLGTEAFF
TRBJ1-4 - - 16 TRBV5-6 TGTGCCAGCAGCCTTCGGGTGGGATCAACTAATGAAAAACTGTTTTTT CASSLRVGSTNEKLFF
TRBJ1-1 TRBD1 - 14 TRBV10-3 TGTGCCATCAGGGGGACAGGGGGTTTCACTGAAGCTTTCTTT CAIRGTGGFTEAFF
TRBJ2-7 TRBD1 - 16 TRBV7-9 TGTGCCAGCAGCTTAGAGACAGGGAGTGGGTCCTACGAGCAGTACTTC CASSLETGSGSYEQYF
TRBJ1-4 - - 12 TRBV2 TGTGCCAGCTTGGGGGATAATGAAAAACTGTTTTTT CASLGDNEKLFF
TRBJ1-4 - - 14 TRBV30 TGTGCCTGGACCGGGCAGGGGTTCGGTGAAAAACTGTTTTTT CAWTGQGFGEKLFF